This entry features one TCR beta chain sequence. This sample is part of a study of blood T cell repertoires in COVID-19. Generated by immunoSEQ multiplex PCR, the TCRdb table keeps only in-frame clones and is missing some. This sample has about 75,000 clones, with 88% found just once. V lost 0 bases to trimming and J lost 7 bases; unmatched junction nucleotides: 3. Per germline, CDR1 GTSNPN and CDR2 SVGIG (reference sequence). The CDR3 has 13 amino acids. This sequence originates from a human donor in a cohort sampled during active COVID-19. V and J are TRBV30 and TRBJ2-7, with TRBD2 identical over 10 bases. Material: peripheral blood. For the CDR3, the DNA is TGTGCCTGGAGTGTACAACTAGCGGGGGAGCAGTACTTC. Translating gives CAWSVQLAGEQYF. The complete variable domain, with remaining parts taken from reference TRBV30 and TRBJ2-7, reads SQTIHQWPATLVQPVGSPLSLECTVEGTSNPNLYWYRQAAGRGLQLLFYSVGIGQISSEVPQNLSASRPQDRQFILSSKKLLLSDSGFYLCAWSVQLAGEQYFGPGTRLTVT.